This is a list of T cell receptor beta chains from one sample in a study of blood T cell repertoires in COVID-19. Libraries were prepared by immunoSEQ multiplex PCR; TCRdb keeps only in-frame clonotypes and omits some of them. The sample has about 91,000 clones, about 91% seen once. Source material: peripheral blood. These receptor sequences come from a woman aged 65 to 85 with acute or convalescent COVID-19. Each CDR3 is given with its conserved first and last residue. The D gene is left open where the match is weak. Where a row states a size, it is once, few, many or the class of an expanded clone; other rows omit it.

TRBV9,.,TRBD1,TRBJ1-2,TGTGCCAGCAGCCCTCGACTGGACAGGGGTGGCTATGGCTACACCTTC,CASSPRLDRGGYGYTF
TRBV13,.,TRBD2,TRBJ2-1,TGTGCCAGCAGCTCGAAGCGGGGGTACAACAATGAGCAGTTCTTC,CASSSKRGYNNEQFF
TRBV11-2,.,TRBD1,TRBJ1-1,TGTGCCAGCAGCTCACGGGACAGGAACACTGAAGCTTTCTTT,CASSSRDRNTEAFF
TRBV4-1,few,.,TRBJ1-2,TGCGCCAGCAGCTCTACCGAGAACTATGGCTACACCTTC,CASSSTENYGYTF
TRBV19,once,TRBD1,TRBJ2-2,TGTGCCAGTAGTATGTTCAGGGGGACCGGGGAGCTGTTTTTT,CASSMFRGTGELFF
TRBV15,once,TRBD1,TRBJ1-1,TGTGCCACCAGCAGAGATCCCCGGGCAGGGGGTGAAGCTTTCTTT,CATSRDPRAGGEAFF
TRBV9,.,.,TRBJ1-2,TGTGCCAGCAGCGTGAGACAGCAGAACTATGGCTACACCTTC,CASSVRQQNYGYTF
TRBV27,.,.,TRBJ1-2,TGTGCCAGCAGTCCCGAGAGAACTAACTATGGCTACACCTTC,CASSPERTNYGYTF
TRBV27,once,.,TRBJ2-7,TGTGCCAGCAGCGGTGCCGTCGGGAAAACCTACGAGCAGTACTTC,CASSGAVGKTYEQYF
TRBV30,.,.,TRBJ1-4,TGTGCCTGGAATAGTGCAGTAGGGGATGAAAAACTGTTTTTT,CAWNSAVGDEKLFF
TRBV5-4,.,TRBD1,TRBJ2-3,TGTGCCAGCAGCGGGACAGGGGGCGCTGAAGATACGCAGTATTTT,CASSGTGGAEDTQYF
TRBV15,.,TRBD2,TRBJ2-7,TGTGCCACCAGCAGAGACAGAGGGACTAGCCTCTACGAGCAGTACTTC,CATSRDRGTSLYEQYF
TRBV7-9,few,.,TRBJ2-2,TGTGCCAGCAGCTTACGCAGAAAAAACACCGGGGAGCTGTTTTTT,CASSLRRKNTGELFF
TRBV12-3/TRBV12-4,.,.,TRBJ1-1,TGTGCCAGCGGTGGACTATTGGGCACTGAAGCTTTCTTT,CASGGLLGTEAFF
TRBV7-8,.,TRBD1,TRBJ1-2,TGTGCCAGCAGCATGAATCCGGGACAGTCATATGGCTACACCTTC,CASSMNPGQSYGYTF
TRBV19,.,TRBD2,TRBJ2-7,TGTGCCAGTAGTATAGGTCCCCCCCGGGCTAGCGGGAACTACGAGCAGTACTTC,CASSIGPPRASGNYEQYF
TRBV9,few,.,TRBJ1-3,TGTGCCAGCAGCGTAGGACAGGCCCCCACGAGCTCTGGAAACACCATATATTTT,CASSVGQAPTSSGNTIYF
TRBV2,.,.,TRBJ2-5,TGTGCCAGCGGAGCAGTGTACCAAGAGACCCAGTACTTC,CASGAVYQETQYF
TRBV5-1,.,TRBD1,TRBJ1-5,TGCGCCAGCGCCCAGGGGGCTAGCAATCAGCCCCAGCATTTT,CASAQGASNQPQHF
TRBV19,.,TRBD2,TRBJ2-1,TGTGCCAGTAGTATCCGGGAGGGGGGCGATGAGCAGTTCTTC,CASSIREGGDEQFF
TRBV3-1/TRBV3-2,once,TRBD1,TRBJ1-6,TGTGCCAGCAGTCTTTTGGGGACAGGGGTTTCACCCCTCCACTTT,CASSLLGTGVSPLHF
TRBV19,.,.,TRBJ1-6,TGTGCCAGTAGTTTAGACAGGATGGATAATTCACCCCTCCACTTT,CASSLDRMDNSPLHF
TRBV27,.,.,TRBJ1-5,TGTGCCAGCAGTTTAGAGGGATGGGGCAATCAGCCCCAGCATTTT,CASSLEGWGNQPQHF
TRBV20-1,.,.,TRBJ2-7,TGCAGTGTCACGACTCGCTACGAGCAGTACTTC,CSVTTRYEQYF
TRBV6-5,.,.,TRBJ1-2,TGTGCCAGCAGTTACCGAGGGGGTGACTATGGCTACACCTTC,CASSYRGGDYGYTF
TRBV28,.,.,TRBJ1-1,TGTGCCAGCAGTTTCTCCCCCGGTCGGACTGAAGCTTTCTTT,CASSFSPGRTEAFF
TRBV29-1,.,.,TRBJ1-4,TGCAGCGTCAACAAAGAAGGGCGGGAAGGAGAAAAACTGTTTTTT,CSVNKEGREGEKLFF
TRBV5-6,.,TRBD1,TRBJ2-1,TGTGCCAGCAGCTTGGCGGGACAGGGACACAATGAGCAGTTCTTC,CASSLAGQGHNEQFF
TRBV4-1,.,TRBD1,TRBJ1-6,TGCGCCAGCAGCCAAGAAGCCCCAGGGGGCTCGTTAAAGTCCCTCCACTTT,CASSQEAPGGSLKSLHF
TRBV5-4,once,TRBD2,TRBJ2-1,TGTGCCAGCAGCCATACCGGGACTACCTACAATGAGCAGTTCTTC,CASSHTGTTYNEQFF